This T cell receptor (beta chain) was sequenced during a study of blood T cell repertoires in COVID-19. Participants, roughly 18 to 89 years old, spanned some 23 US areas. Allocation to cohorts depended on clinical history reported by the participants. CDR3 length equals 14 residues. Germline CDR1 reads LNHDA; CDR2 reads SQIVND (reference sequence). Trimming shortened V by 5 bases and J by 2 bases, and 13 bases separated the two germline ends. As processed by the authors: Scientists estimated how many nucleated cells there were by amplifying reference gene primers. The table came from immunoSEQ multiplex PCR; TCRdb's copy has only in-frame clones and leaves some out. That table gives V, J and clone size, and the DNA gave D and trimming. The data hold some 240,000 clones, with approximately 83% observed a single time. This clone was detected once.

This receptor was identified in a woman between 40 and 50 years old with acute COVID-19. Sequencing was carried out using PBMCs or T cells enriched from blood (not recorded which). This rearrangement joins TRBV19 to TRBJ2-7; D gene unclear. The DNA of the CDR3 is TGTGCCAGTAGTGACTTGGGTTTGCCCTACGAGCAGTACTTC. Translated, it gives CASSDLGLPYEQYF.